The clone carrying this T cell receptor beta chain was seen more than once but under ten times. The antigen remains undetermined. This sample is drawn from a study of T-cell memory formation after mild COVID-19. The wider study: The TCR clusters were mostly specific to one donor.

Germline V gene lookup returns CDR1 LGHNA and CDR2 YNFKEQ. V was trimmed by 2 bases and J by 5 bases, leaving 16 bases between them. The length of the CDR3 is 16 residues. A 5'RACE reaction primed in the constant segment made cDNA libraries of TCR alpha and TCR beta, and these carried sample barcodes and UMIs. TCRdb ran MiXCR on the 5' RACE reads and lists one entry per CDR3 protein. The sample has under 110,000 distinct CDR3 sequences, roughly 12% seen once. Study-level findings and limits: Contracting CD8+ clones were enriched in EMRA, CD4+ mainly in CM and EM.

This clonotype was sampled from an adult woman who had mild COVID-19 (a few samples of this study predate the infection). Cell type and time point are not known. The chain joins TRBV4-2 to TRBJ2-1; either TRBD1 or TRBD2 may fit D (5 bases each). Sequenced sample: PBMCs or a T cell subset sorted from them (not recorded which). This chain's CDR3 is CASSQRTGRNDNEQFF. Written as DNA, the CDR3 is TGTGCCAGCAGCCAAAGGACGGGACGGAATGACAATGAGCAGTTCTTC.